This TCR beta chain was sequenced during a study of blood T cell repertoires in COVID-19. Study-wide background: Nucleic acid was either cDNA or gDNA, and it came from T cells, B-cell-depleted T cells, or PBMCs.

TCRdb's copy holds only in-frame clones and misses some; the assay was immunoSEQ multiplex PCR. The sample yields more than 300,000 clones, about 86% seen once. V gave up 4 bases and J gave up 4 bases, with 11 bases separating them. The CDR3 runs to 14 residues. The germline V gene has CDR1 KGHSH and CDR2 LQKENI. This sequence joins TRBV18 and TRBJ2-1, with a weak D call TRBD2 (6 bases). The origin of this receptor is a woman aged 50 to 65 with acute or convalescent COVID-19. Sequenced input: peripheral blood. The CDR3 loop is CASSLLGLYNEQFF. In DNA form, the CDR3 reads TGTGCCAGCTCACTCCTGGGACTTTACAATGAGCAGTTCTTC.